A single sample is the source of the 29 T cell receptor beta chains below, sequenced in a study of CXCR3-negative and CXCR3-positive naive CD8 T cells. UMI-labeled 5' RACE yielded the TRB cDNA libraries. TCRdb reprocessed the 5' RACE reads and keeps a single row for each CDR3 protein, giving no DNA. The sample table includes roughly 70,000 distinct CDR3 sequences. Material for sequencing was naive CXCR3- CD8+ T cells from blood. Sample subset: CD45RO-CCR7+CD27+CD95- naive CD8+ T cells lacking CXCR3 (TNR3-). The receptors derive from a human donor in good health. Some clones in this sample may be carry-over from other donors' samples.

The chain has TRBV10-3 and TRBJ2-5; with no DNA, the TCRdb D assignment of TRBD1 cannot be verified. The CDR3 sequence is 12 residues long. From germline, CDR1 is ENHRY and CDR2 SYGVKD. CDR3 sequence: CAISTGKETQYF.

The chain has TRBV7-9 and TRBJ2-7; the D gene TCRdb calls, TRBD1, cannot be checked with no DNA. This CDR3 region has 16 residues. Germline V gene lookup returns CDR1 SEHNR and CDR2 FQNEAQ (reference sequence). The CDR3 protein is CASSLVGDKATSEQYF.

The rearrangement links TRBV19 to TRBJ2-1; the TCRdb call, TRBD1, lacks DNA for checking. The CDR3 covers 15 residues. CDR1 and CDR2 (germline): LNHDA, SQIVND (reference sequence). CDR3 residues: CASSFSPAGTMMQFF.

The chain joins TRBV5-1 to TRBJ2-7. CDR1 is SGHRS and CDR2 is YFSETQ in the germline V gene. The CDR3 covers 14 residues. CDR3 in amino acids: CASSWSSGTYEQYF.

This chain joins TRBV20-1 and TRBJ2-1; TCRdb's assignment of TRBD2 cannot be checked, as there is no DNA. Germline assignment: CDR1 DFQATT and CDR2 SNEGSKA (reference sequence). This CDR3 has 17 residues. The CDR3 loop is CSARDYTAGARRDEQFF.

The chain employs TRBV15 and TRBJ2-4; TCRdb's D gene call, TRBD1, goes unchecked for lack of DNA. The germline gives CDR1 LNHNV, CDR2 YYDKDF (reference sequence). This CDR3 has 15 amino acids. The CDR3 sequence is CATSREPGEVAIQYF.

The chain joins TRBV5-5 to TRBJ1-1. CDR1 and CDR2 (germline): SGHKS, YYEKEE (reference sequence). The CDR3 spans 14 residues. The CDR3 spells CANSLGQRNTEAFF.

This chain joins TRBV4-3 and TRBJ1-2; TCRdb's assignment of TRBD1 cannot be checked, as there is no DNA. Germline V lookup: CDR1 LGHNA, CDR2 YSLEER. This CDR3 spans 17 amino acids. Here the CDR3 reads CASSQDRTGITNYGYTF.

The chain joins TRBV20-1 to TRBJ1-2; TCRdb selects TRBD1, and the lack of DNA leaves this call unchecked. The germline CDR1 and CDR2 sequences are DFQATT and SNEGSKA (reference sequence). The CDR3 sequence is 13 residues long. CDR3 region: CSARSGGDYGYTF.

This rearrangement joins TRBV5-1 to TRBJ2-7; the TCRdb D gene call, TRBD1, has no DNA to confirm it. There are 15 residues in the CDR3. The germline V gene has CDR1 SGHRS and CDR2 YFSETQ. This CDR3 reads CASSPGQGVPYEQYF.

This chain uses TRBV28 with TRBJ2-1; TCRdb proposes TRBD1, but this gene call is untestable without DNA. The CDR3 consists of 14 residues. The germline V gene encodes CDR1 MDHEN and CDR2 SYDVKM. The CDR3 loop reads CASSIPGQVYEQFF.

This sequence joins TRBV15 and TRBJ1-4. Germline V gives CDR1 LNHNV, CDR2 YYDKDF (reference sequence). This CDR3 has 15 amino acids. This CDR3 is CATSRGAGSDEKLFF.

The rearrangement uses TRBV5-1 and TRBJ2-3; TCRdb gives TRBD1 as the D gene, but with no DNA this cannot be confirmed. This CDR3 comprises 13 residues. Germline CDR1 reads SGHRS; CDR2 reads YFSETQ. The CDR3 loop reads CASSSPQGDTQYF.

The gene calls are TRBV11-3 and TRBJ2-1; the TCRdb call, TRBD2, lacks DNA for checking. Germline V gives CDR1 SGHNT, CDR2 YENEEA. The CDR3 extends over 17 amino acids. The CDR3: CASSPFLSGPSYNEQFF.

This chain links TRBV12-3 or TRBV12-4 with TRBJ2-3; TCRdb selects TRBD1, and the lack of DNA leaves this call unchecked. The CDR3 totals 13 residues. The CDR3 is CASSGQATDTQYF.

The rearrangement links TRBV29-1 to TRBJ2-5; TCRdb indicates TRBD1, and absent DNA this call remains unverified. The CDR3 is 16 amino acids. Germline V gene data show CDR1 as SQVTM and CDR2 as ANQGSEA. CDR3 residues: CSVDGRQGAGQETQYF. Full variable domain (rest looked up from reference TRBV29-1 and TRBJ2-5): SAVISQKPSRDICQRGTSLTIQCQVDSQVTMMFWYRQQPGQSLTLIATANQGSEATYESGFVIDKFPISRPNLTFSTLTVSNMSPEDSSIYLCSVDGRQGAGQETQYFGPGTRLLVL.

J is TRBJ2-5 and V is TRBV21-1; with no DNA, the TCRdb D assignment of TRBD2 cannot be verified. TRBV21-1 is a pseudogene segment. The CDR3 spans 15 residues. CDR3 sequence: CASSKTSGRMETQYF.

The V and J genes are TRBV29-1 and TRBJ2-1; TCRdb selects TRBD2, and the lack of DNA leaves this call unchecked. The CDR3 consists of 13 residues. Germline values: CDR1 SQVTM, CDR2 ANQGSEA. The CDR3 sequence: CSVEGGSGDEQFF.

V and J are TRBV28 and TRBJ2-3; the TCRdb call, TRBD1, lacks DNA for checking. CDR1 is MDHEN, CDR2 SYDVKM, per germline. The length of the CDR3 is 14 residues. CDR3 loop: CASTPGRGTDTQYF. Complete variable domain (other parts from reference TRBV28 and TRBJ2-3): DVKVTQSSRYLVKRTGEKVFLECVQDMDHENMFWYRQDPGLGLRLIYFSYDVKMKEKGDIPEGYSVSREKKERFSLILESASTNQTSMYLCASTPGRGTDTQYFGPGTRLTVL.

The chain joins TRBV7-2 to TRBJ2-7. The CDR3 has 12 residues. Looked up from germline, CDR1 is SGHTA and CDR2 is FQGNSA. The CDR3 is CASSSWTYEQYF. The variable domain in full, completed from reference TRBV7-2 and TRBJ2-7, reads GAGVSQSPSNKVTEKGKDVELRCDPISGHTALYWYRQSLGQGLEFLIYFQGNSAPDKSGLPSDRFSAERTGGSVSTLTIQRTQQEDSAVYLCASSSWTYEQYFGPGTRLTVT.

The rearrangement joins TRBV11-3 to TRBJ2-1. Germline loops: CDR1 SGHNT, CDR2 YENEEA. This CDR3 region has 15 residues. CDR3 region: CASSLPLTPTSEQFF.

J is TRBJ2-5 and V is TRBV3-1; TCRdb gives TRBD1 as the D gene, but with no DNA this cannot be confirmed. The germline V gene has CDR1 LGHDT and CDR2 YNNKEL (reference sequence). The CDR3 is 16 amino acids. The CDR3 here is CASSKPTGPRQETQYF.

The V gene is TRBV6-2 or TRBV6-3, the J gene TRBJ2-4; TCRdb returns TRBD1, unconfirmable since there is no DNA. Germline CDR1 reads MNHEY; CDR2 reads SVGEGT. The CDR3 spans 12 residues. This chain's CDR3 is CASSSFREIQYF.

The chain carries TRBV20-1 and TRBJ2-4; TCRdb picks TRBD1, but there is no DNA to check that call. CDR1 is DFQATT, CDR2 SNEGSKA, per germline (reference sequence). CDR3 length equals 13 residues. The CDR3 here is CSVGVGGGNIQYF.

The chain employs TRBV7-9 and TRBJ2-2; TCRdb gives TRBD1 as the D gene, but with no DNA this cannot be confirmed. This CDR3 has 17 residues. Germline values: CDR1 SEHNR, CDR2 FQNEAQ (reference sequence). The CDR3 spells CASSLLQGYLNTGELFF.

The chain recombines TRBV7-9 with TRBJ1-6; no DNA is available, so the TRBD1 call from TCRdb remains unchecked. CDR3 size: 16 residues. Germline CDR1 is SEHNR and CDR2 is FQNEAQ (reference sequence). CDR3: CASSFSAFAQGSPLHF.

The chain uses TRBV20-1 and TRBJ2-7; TCRdb returns TRBD1, unconfirmable since there is no DNA. Germline V gene lookup returns CDR1 DFQATT and CDR2 SNEGSKA (reference sequence). CDR3 size: 12 residues. CDR3 in amino acids: CSAAGNPNEQYF.

V is TRBV10-3 and J is TRBJ1-2. The length of the CDR3 is 12 residues. The germline V gene encodes CDR1 ENHRY and CDR2 SYGVKD. This CDR3 is CAISEEAEGYTF.

The V gene is TRBV2, the J gene TRBJ2-7; TCRdb names TRBD2, which stays unverified in the absence of DNA. Germline V gene data show CDR1 as SNHLY and CDR2 as FYNNEI. The CDR3 has 18 amino acids. CDR3 sequence reads: CASSPTNNGLAVSYEQYF.